This T cell receptor beta chain was documented in a study of blood T cell repertoires in COVID-19 (TCRdb year 2020). For context, the study as a whole: Samples covering the acute and convalescent phases of COVID-19 were provided by collaborators in the United States, Italy and Spain. The material from the prospective study consisted of cDNA or gDNA derived from T cells, B-cell-depleted T cells, or PBMCs. The dataset comprised deeply sampled blood TCRbeta repertoires from subjects exposed to, actively infected with, or recovered from COVID-19. The repertoires were released in a freely available public database meant as a resource for research on the immune response to SARS-CoV-2. The samples were drawn from the first 160 participants of the ongoing ImmuneRACE study and from over 950 subjects provided by 6 global collaborators. The sample metadata nearly always contained a de-identified subject ID, COVID-19 status, age in years and sex. Where HLA class I and class II types were available, the types were taken from metadata supplied by the sample provider, not from assay-based typing.

The immunoSEQ Assay, a bias-controlled multiplex PCR, was used to amplify TCRbeta CDR3 regions from genomic DNA. The authors processed their data as follows. Nucleated cell counts per sample were estimated from amplification of reference gene primers within the assay. To quantify the absolute abundance of each unique TCRbeta CDR3 rearrangement, sequence reads were collapsed and filtered. For each sample, productive Simpson clonality was calculated as the square root of Simpson's diversity index over productive rearrangements. TCRdb limited this immuneACCESS table to in-frame rearrangements with V and J called. A share of clones is missing; checked studies link under half to unresolved V genes, and the rest is unexplained. D and trimming come from the DNA, and the V and J calls and clone size come from that table. The sample data list about 290,000 clones, and around four fifths of these were observed just once. Jointly, the top ten make up around 4% of the sample.

Beyond this particular receptor, the publication reports: The quantity of clinical and demographic metadata differed by source and by participant and was supplied without curation.

A note on this clone: Its antigen specificity is not known. Per-nucleotide qualities are absent, and no much larger clonotype sits a single base away.

At the junction V is shortened by 2 bases and J by 6 bases; bases outside the gene matches: 9. From the cysteine up to the phenylalanine, the CDR3 has a length of 15 residues. The DNA shown is the 45-base CDR3, in frame from base 1. Based on the germline V gene (reference sequence), the CDR1 and CDR2 sequences are SGHNT and YYREEE. Whole blood was collected in K2EDTA tubes by collaborating institutions according to the institutions' own protocols. Collaborator samples were shipped for TCRbeta analysis as frozen whole blood, isolated PBMCs, or DNA extracted from either sample type. This TCR derives from a woman aged 45-59 years with active or convalescent COVID-19. The chain was built from TRBV5-4 and TRBJ2-5; 8 bases in the middle match TRBD2. What was sequenced was peripheral blood. This receptor carries the CDR3 CASSLPREGQQTQYF. The sequence in DNA is TGTGCCAGCAGCTTACCCCGGGAGGGGCAGCAGACCCAGTACTTC. The reference TRBV5-4 and TRBJ2-5 proteins fill in what lies around the CDR3, so the full variable domain reads ETGVTQSPTHLIKTRGQQVTLRCSSQSGHNTVSWYQQALGQGPQFIFQYYREEENGRGNFPPRFSGLQFPNYSSELNVNALELDDSALYLCASSLPREGQQTQYFGPGTRLLVL.